The rows below give T cell receptor beta chains drawn from one sample of a study of cytomegalovirus exposure and HLA in healthy donors. Sequencing was performed with immunoSEQ multiplex PCR; in TCRdb, only in-frame clones are kept and a portion is missing. The sample yields approximately 260,000 clones, about 90% seen once. The sequenced sample was PBMCs. Source of these receptors: a woman aged 25-40 years in good health and CMV-seropositive. The CDR3 runs from the conserved cysteine through the conserved F or W. The order of the fields is V gene, J gene, D gene, clone size, CDR3 protein, CDR3 DNA. D genes are given only for firm matches. The size field is filled for only some rows; it gives once, few, many or a size class.

V: TRBV5-4
J: TRBJ1-3
D: -
size: -
CDR3: CASSPSSSGNTIYF
DNA: TGTGCCAGCAGCCCGAGTTCCTCTGGAAACACCATATATTTT

V: TRBV5-4
J: TRBJ2-2
D: TRBD1
size: -
CDR3: CASKGPGQGNTGELFF
DNA: TGTGCCAGCAAGGGGCCGGGACAGGGGAACACCGGGGAGCTGTTTTTT

V: TRBV18
J: TRBJ2-7
D: -
size: -
CDR3: CASSPSVDLYEQYF
DNA: TGTGCCAGCTCACCAAGCGTAGATCTCTACGAGCAGTACTTC

V: TRBV14
J: TRBJ1-2
D: -
size: few
CDR3: CASSQDRGHNYGYTF
DNA: TGTGCCAGCAGCCAAGATAGAGGGCATAACTATGGCTACACCTTC

V: TRBV28
J: TRBJ1-2
D: TRBD1
size: -
CDR3: CASSLWGTGGRDGYTF
DNA: TGTGCCAGCAGTTTATGGGGGACAGGAGGACGAGATGGCTACACCTTC

V: TRBV5-4
J: TRBJ2-7
D: TRBD1
size: -
CDR3: CASSLSAGGSYEQYF
DNA: TGTGCCAGCAGCTTGTCCGCAGGGGGCTCCTACGAGCAGTACTTC

V: TRBV21-1
J: TRBJ1-3
D: -
size: -
CDR3: CASSTGQMGAGNTIYF
DNA: TGTGCCAGCAGCACCGGACAGATGGGCGCTGGAAACACCATATATTTT

V: TRBV7-3
J: TRBJ2-1
D: -
size: -
CDR3: CASSLGLGAYNEQFF
DNA: TGTGCCAGCAGCTTAGGCTTAGGGGCGTACAATGAGCAGTTCTTC

V: TRBV2
J: TRBJ2-7
D: -
size: few
CDR3: CASSVNTNEQYF
DNA: TGTGCCAGCAGTGTGAATACTAACGAGCAGTACTTC

V: TRBV5-1
J: TRBJ1-2
D: TRBD1
size: -
CDR3: CASSKEHGQARNYTF
DNA: TGCGCCAGCAGCAAAGAACACGGACAGGCACGGAACTACACCTTC

V: TRBV15
J: TRBJ1-4
D: TRBD1
size: -
CDR3: CATSRDRDLVTNEKLFF
DNA: TGTGCCACCAGCAGGGACAGGGATCTGGTAACTAATGAAAAACTGTTTTTT

V: TRBV21-1
J: TRBJ2-7
D: -
size: -
CDR3: CASSITSGPGGEQYF
DNA: TGTGCCAGCAGCATCACTAGCGGACCGGGTGGCGAGCAGTACTTC

V: TRBV6-5
J: TRBJ2-7
D: -
size: -
CDR3: CASSYSTGPYEQYF
DNA: TGTGCCAGCAGTTACTCGACAGGCCCCTACGAGCAGTACTTC

V: TRBV15
J: TRBJ2-3
D: TRBD2
size: -
CDR3: CATSWPSGIWSTDTQYF
DNA: TGTGCCACCAGCTGGCCTAGCGGGATCTGGAGCACAGATACGCAGTATTTT

V: TRBV5-1
J: TRBJ2-7
D: TRBD1
size: -
CDR3: CASSPDRAYEQYF
DNA: TGCGCCAGCAGCCCGGACAGGGCCTACGAGCAGTACTTC

V: TRBV9
J: TRBJ1-4
D: TRBD1
size: -
CDR3: CASSVAGGTEEKLFF
DNA: TGTGCCAGCAGCGTAGCAGGGGGGACCGAGGAAAAACTGTTTTTT

V: TRBV2
J: TRBJ2-2
D: TRBD2
size: -
CDR3: CASSNHPGLMNTGELFF
DNA: TGTGCCAGCAGTAATCACCCGGGACTAATGAACACCGGGGAGCTGTTTTTT